These 24 T cell receptor beta chains originate from one sample sequenced in a study of T cell responses to AZD1222 COVID-19 vaccine. Assay: immunoSEQ multiplex PCR; the TCRdb copy retains only in-frame clones and omits some. Counted here are about 89,000 clones, around 83% occurring once; the ten biggest clones make up about 6%. This material consisted of peripheral blood, taken 28 days after the second AZD1222 dose. These receptors came from an adult who received the AZD1222 COVID-19 vaccine.

The rearrangement uses TRBV10-3 and TRBJ1-1; D is unresolved. Germline values: CDR1 ENHRY, CDR2 SYGVKD. CDR3 length: 16 residues. Trimming took 0 bases from V and 1 from J, leaving 12 bases between them. CDR3 bases: TGTGCCATCAGTGAGTCCTCGGCAGCCCAGAACACTGAAGCTTTCTTT. This sequence encodes CAISESSAAQNTEAFF.

Of note for this clone: The identical CDR3 is also encoded by other nucleotide sequences in the sample. V usage is TRBV19 and J usage is TRBJ1-1, with D unclear. With 7 bases removed from V and 0 bases from J, the gap between germline ends came to 12 bases. The CDR3 extends over 14 amino acids. CDR1 and CDR2 from the germline V gene are LNHDA and SQIVND (reference sequence). CDR3 region: CASTTSGLNTEAFF. The DNA for the CDR3 is TGTGCCAGTACCACCTCTGGGCTGAACACTGAAGCTTTCTTT.

The V gene is TRBV7-2, the J gene TRBJ2-7; 9 bases match TRBD1. Germline V gene sequence: CDR1 SGHTA, CDR2 FQGNSA. Losses at the gene ends were 1 base for V and 2 bases for J; bases not matched to a gene: 9. This CDR3 comprises 17 residues. CDR3 amino acids: CASSLVTGGSFPYEQYF. The CDR3 nucleotides read TGTGCCAGCAGCTTAGTGACAGGGGGGTCTTTCCCCTACGAGCAGTACTTC.

The V call is TRBV28, the J call TRBJ2-3; 7 bases are shared with TRBD1. J was trimmed by 0 bases and V by 5 bases; bases with no gene match: 5. CDR3 length: 15 residues. Germline assignment: CDR1 MDHEN and CDR2 SYDVKM. The CDR3 sequence: CASSQPGQSTDTQYF. The CDR3 bases are TGTGCCAGCAGTCAACCGGGACAGAGCACAGATACGCAGTATTTT.

This clone was found once. This chain uses TRBV6-1 with TRBJ2-7; 10 bases are shared with TRBD1. This CDR3 contains 15 residues. Germline CDR1 and CDR2: MNHNS and SASEGT. V was clipped by 2 bases and J by 0 bases; unmatched bases: 1. CDR3 DNA sequence: TGTGCCAGCAGTGAAAGGACAGGGGGCTCCTACGAGCAGTACTTC. As protein: CASSERTGGSYEQYF.

The V and J genes are TRBV28 and TRBJ2-7; perhaps TRBD2 as D (6 bases). This CDR3 contains 14 residues. Germline CDR1 reads MDHEN; CDR2 reads SYDVKM. The germline V and J ends were trimmed by 4 bases and 4 bases, with 14 bases remaining between them. The CDR3 sequence is CASSSPGRGYEQYF. CDR3 bases: TGTGCCAGCAGTTCCCCCGGGCGGGGATACGAGCAGTACTTC. The variable domain in full, completed from reference TRBV28 and TRBJ2-7, reads DVKVTQSSRYLVKRTGEKVFLECVQDMDHENMFWYRQDPGLGLRLIYFSYDVKMKEKGDIPEGYSVSREKKERFSLILESASTNQTSMYLCASSSPGRGYEQYFGPGTRLTVT.

J is TRBJ1-4 and V is TRBV11-2, with 10 bases aligning to TRBD1. Trimming removed 5 bases from V and 4 bases from J; junction bases left unmatched: 1. The CDR3 covers 14 residues. Germline V gene lookup returns CDR1 SGHAT and CDR2 FQNNGV. The DNA of the CDR3 is TGTGCCAGCAGCCGGACAGGGGGTAATGAAAAACTGTTTTTT. Encoded protein: CASSRTGGNEKLFF.

This CDR3 reads CASSLLGGPGNTIYF. The CDR3 DNA follows: TGCGCCAGCAGCTTACTGGGGGGGCCTGGAAACACCATATATTTT. The rearrangement links TRBV5-1 to TRBJ1-3, with a tentative D call TRBD1 (6 bases). V lost 2 bases to trimming and J lost 2 bases, with 11 bases between them. Germline values: CDR1 SGHRS, CDR2 YFSETQ. CDR3 size: 15 residues.

In this sample, this clone turned up once. The chain is built from TRBV19 and TRBJ2-1; D is perhaps TRBD2 (6 bases). Per germline, CDR1 LNHDA and CDR2 SQIVND (reference sequence). The length of the CDR3 is 15 residues. Trimming removed 3 bases from V and 4 bases from J, with 13 bases in between. The DNA of the CDR3 is TGTGCCAGTAGTATCTACAGCGGGCGGTACAATGAGCAGTTCTTC. This encodes CASSIYSGRYNEQFF.

V usage is TRBV19 and J usage is TRBJ2-3; TRBD2 matches at 10 bases. CDR3 size: 15 residues. Trimming at V came to 6 bases and at J to 6 bases, leaving 9 bases not matched to a gene. Germline lookup yields CDR1 LNHDA and CDR2 SQIVND (reference sequence). The CDR3 protein is CASSLRLAGRDTQYF. The CDR3 nucleotides read TGTGCCAGTAGCCTCCGACTAGCGGGCCGCGATACGCAGTATTTT.

This clone was detected ten times or more. This CDR3 is CASSVATLAAYNEQFF. The CDR3 region has the DNA TGTGCCAGCAGCGTAGCTACGCTAGCGGCGTACAATGAGCAGTTCTTC. V gene TRBV9 combines with J gene TRBJ2-1; 7 bases are shared with TRBD2. V shed 0 bases and J 4 bases; nucleotides not matched to a gene: 7. The length of the CDR3 is 16 residues. CDR1 and CDR2 from the germline V gene are SGDLS and YYNGEE.

The chain uses TRBV5-1 and TRBJ1-6; D may be TRBD1 (5 bases). The germline V gene encodes CDR1 SGHRS and CDR2 YFSETQ. This CDR3 is built from 14 residues. Trimming took 0 bases from V and 7 from J, leaving 8 bases between them. The CDR3 nucleotides read TGCGCCAGCAGCTTGGGGGACGGGAATTCACCCCTCCACTTT. Translation gives CASSLGDGNSPLHF.

The chain couples TRBV27 to TRBJ1-6; 7 bases fit TRBD1. V was clipped by 6 bases and J by 6 bases; unmatched bases: 11. CDR3 length: 16 residues. CDR1 is MNHEY, CDR2 SMNVEV, per germline (reference sequence). This CDR3 is CASSSSPGQRNSPLHF. The CDR3 nucleotides read TGTGCCAGCAGCTCAAGTCCGGGACAGCGTAATTCACCCCTCCACTTT.

The chain joins TRBV24-1 to TRBJ1-2; possibly TRBD1 for D (5 bases). The CDR3 totals 14 residues. V dropped 7 bases and J dropped 2 bases, with 13 bases sitting between them. Per germline, CDR1 KGHDR and CDR2 SFDVKD. CDR3 nucleotides: TGTGCCACCAGCTTGGGGGGGATCAACTATGGCTACACCTTC. It specifies CATSLGGINYGYTF.

This clone was detected once. The chain employs TRBV19 and TRBJ2-2; TRBD1 matches at 9 bases. The germline V gene encodes CDR1 LNHDA and CDR2 SQIVND (reference sequence). The CDR3 spans 15 residues. V lost 5 bases, J lost 3 bases, and 4 bases stayed unmatched. The CDR3 sequence: CASSPQGADTGELFF. The CDR3 DNA is TGTGCCAGTAGTCCACAGGGGGCGGACACCGGGGAGCTGTTTTTT.

The V call is TRBV15, the J call TRBJ2-7; maybe TRBD1 (6 bases). V was shortened by 1 base and J by 1 base, with 11 bases between the two germline ends. The CDR3 spans 15 residues. Germline CDR1 reads LNHNV; CDR2 reads YYDKDF (reference sequence). CDR3 sequence reads: CATSRAVTGSYEQYF. The CDR3 nucleotides read TGTGCCACCAGCAGAGCGGTTACAGGGTCCTACGAGCAGTACTTC.

The V call is TRBV11-2, the J call TRBJ1-5; 7 positions match TRBD1. The CDR3 spans 16 residues. Germline V lookup: CDR1 SGHAT, CDR2 FQNNGV. V was pared by 5 bases and J by 0 bases, with 7 bases of the junction left unmatched. The CDR3 coding sequence is TGTGCCAGCAGCCCAGGGGGGGTTGATAGCAATCAGCCCCAGCATTTT. Its translation is CASSPGGVDSNQPQHF.

This clone was recorded only once. The chain carries TRBV18 and TRBJ1-1; unclear D gene. Trimming removed 2 bases from V and 1 base from J, with 8 bases in between. The CDR3 runs 14 residues. Germline values: CDR1 KGHSH, CDR2 LQKENI. For the CDR3, the DNA is TGTGCCAGCTCACCAATTGACCAGAACACTGAAGCTTTCTTT. Translation: CASSPIDQNTEAFF.

The chain recombines TRBV2 with TRBJ2-7, with 8 bases fitting TRBD1. Germline V CDR1 and CDR2: SNHLY, FYNNEI. Losses at the gene ends were 5 bases for V and 5 bases for J; bases not matched to a gene: 11. This CDR3 region has 15 residues. As DNA, the CDR3 is TGTGCCAGCAGTACCGGGACAGGACGTTTGAACGAGCAGTACTTC. Residues: CASSTGTGRLNEQYF.

V usage is TRBV7-9 and J usage is TRBJ1-2, with 7 positions matching TRBD1. The CDR3 loop spans 17 amino acids. V shed 1 base and J 8 bases; nucleotides not matched to a gene: 16. Germline loops: CDR1 SEHNR, CDR2 FQNEAQ (reference sequence). CDR3 in amino acids: CASSLEFGTDLSGGYTF. The DNA of the CDR3 is TGTGCCAGCAGCTTAGAATTTGGGACAGACCTCTCGGGGGGCTACACCTTC. Supplemented by reference TRBV7-9 and TRBJ1-2, the full variable domain reads DTGVSQNPRHKITKRGQNVTFRCDPISEHNRLYWYRQTLGQGPEFLTYFQNEAQLEKSRLLSDRFSAERPKGSFSTLEIQRTEQGDSAMYLCASSLEFGTDLSGGYTFGSGTRLTVV.

The rearrangement uses TRBV7-2 and TRBJ2-5, with D possibly matching TRBD1 (6 bases). Germline CDR1 reads SGHTA; CDR2 reads FQGNSA. V was pared by 7 bases and J by 2 bases, with 17 bases between. The CDR3 covers 15 residues. The CDR3 DNA follows: TGTGCCAGCACAAGGACAGTTGTTTGGCAAGAGACCCAGTACTTC. Residues: CASTRTVVWQETQYF. Variable domain in full (rest from reference TRBV7-2 and TRBJ2-5): GAGVSQSPSNKVTEKGKDVELRCDPISGHTALYWYRQSLGQGLEFLIYFQGNSAPDKSGLPSDRFSAERTGGSVSTLTIQRTQQEDSAVYLCASTRTVVWQETQYFGPGTRLLVL.

The chain is built from TRBV10-3 and TRBJ1-1; 8 bases align to TRBD1. Unmatched junction bases numbered 6, after V lost 0 bases and J lost 6 bases. Per the germline V gene, CDR1 is ENHRY and CDR2 is SYGVKD. This CDR3 comprises 15 residues. The CDR3 sequence is CAISESQGAIAEAFF. The CDR3 bases are TGTGCCATCAGTGAGTCGCAGGGGGCGATCGCTGAAGCTTTCTTT.

The rearrangement links TRBV5-1 to TRBJ1-5, with D maybe TRBD1 (6 bases). From germline, CDR1 is SGHRS and CDR2 YFSETQ. V gave up 0 bases and J gave up 7 bases, with 11 bases separating them. CDR3 length: 14 residues. The CDR3 DNA reads TGCGCCAGCAGCTTGGGGCAGGGGTACCAGCCCCAGCATTTT. Translated: CASSLGQGYQPQHF.

The CDR3 DNA reads TGCGCCAGCAGCTTGGCCCAGGAGGGGGAAAAACTGTTTTTT. Its translation: CASSLAQEGEKLFF. The J gene is TRBJ1-4, the V gene TRBV5-1; possible D gene TRBD1, 5 bases. CDR3 length: 14 residues. V was trimmed by 0 bases and J by 8 bases, leaving 11 bases between them. CDR1 is SGHRS and CDR2 is YFSETQ in the germline V gene.